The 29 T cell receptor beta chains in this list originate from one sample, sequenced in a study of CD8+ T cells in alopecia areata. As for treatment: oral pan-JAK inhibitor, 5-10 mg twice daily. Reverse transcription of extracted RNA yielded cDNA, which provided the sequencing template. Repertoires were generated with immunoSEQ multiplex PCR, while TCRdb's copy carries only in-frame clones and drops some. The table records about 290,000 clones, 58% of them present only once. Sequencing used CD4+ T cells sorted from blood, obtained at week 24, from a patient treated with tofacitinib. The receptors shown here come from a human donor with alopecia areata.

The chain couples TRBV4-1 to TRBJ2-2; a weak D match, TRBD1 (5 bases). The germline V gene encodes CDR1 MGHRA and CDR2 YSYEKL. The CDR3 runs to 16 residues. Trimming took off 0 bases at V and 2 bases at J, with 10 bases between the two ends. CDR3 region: CASSQDAQGNTGELFF. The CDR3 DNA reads TGCGCCAGCAGCCAAGATGCGCAGGGCAACACCGGGGAGCTGTTTTTT.

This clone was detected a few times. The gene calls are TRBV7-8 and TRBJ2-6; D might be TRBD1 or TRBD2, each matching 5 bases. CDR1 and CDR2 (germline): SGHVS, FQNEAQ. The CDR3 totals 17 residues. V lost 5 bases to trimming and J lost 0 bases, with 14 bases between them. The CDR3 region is CASSDRDRSSGANVLTF. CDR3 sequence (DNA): TGTGCCAGCAGCGACCGGGACCGGAGCTCTGGGGCCAACGTCCTGACTTTC.

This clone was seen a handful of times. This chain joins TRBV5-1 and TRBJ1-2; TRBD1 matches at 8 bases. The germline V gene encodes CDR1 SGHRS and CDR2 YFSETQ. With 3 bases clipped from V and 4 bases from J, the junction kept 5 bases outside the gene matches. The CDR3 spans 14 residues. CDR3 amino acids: CASSSGQGSYGYTF. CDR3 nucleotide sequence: TGCGCCAGCAGCTCAGGACAGGGTAGCTATGGCTACACCTTC.

This CDR3 reads CAVERGTHEQYF. As DNA, the CDR3 is TGTGCGGTCGAAAGGGGCACACACGAGCAGTACTTC. This rearrangement joins TRBV30 to TRBJ2-7, with D perhaps matching TRBD1 (5 bases). The CDR3 extends over 12 amino acids. Germline CDR1 is GTSNPN and CDR2 is SVGIG (reference sequence).

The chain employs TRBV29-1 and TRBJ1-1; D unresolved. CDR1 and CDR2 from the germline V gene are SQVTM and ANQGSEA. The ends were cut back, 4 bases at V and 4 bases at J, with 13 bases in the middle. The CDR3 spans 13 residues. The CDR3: CSVGREMGTEAFF. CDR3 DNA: TGCAGCGTTGGGAGGGAAATGGGCACTGAAGCTTTCTTT.

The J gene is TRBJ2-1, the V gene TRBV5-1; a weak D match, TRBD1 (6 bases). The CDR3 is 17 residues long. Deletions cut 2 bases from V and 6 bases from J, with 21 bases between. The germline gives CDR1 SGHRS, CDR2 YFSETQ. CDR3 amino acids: CASSLTRQEGLINEQFF. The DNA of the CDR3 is TGCGCCAGCAGCTTAACCCGACAGGAAGGGTTGATCAATGAGCAGTTCTTC.

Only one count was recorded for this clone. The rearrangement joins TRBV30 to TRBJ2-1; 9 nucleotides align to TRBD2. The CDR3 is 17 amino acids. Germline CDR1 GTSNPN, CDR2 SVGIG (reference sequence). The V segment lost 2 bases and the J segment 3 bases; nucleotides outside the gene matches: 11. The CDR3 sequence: CAWSKGQAGGHYNEQFF. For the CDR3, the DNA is TGTGCCTGGAGTAAGGGTCAAGCGGGGGGCCACTACAATGAGCAGTTCTTC.

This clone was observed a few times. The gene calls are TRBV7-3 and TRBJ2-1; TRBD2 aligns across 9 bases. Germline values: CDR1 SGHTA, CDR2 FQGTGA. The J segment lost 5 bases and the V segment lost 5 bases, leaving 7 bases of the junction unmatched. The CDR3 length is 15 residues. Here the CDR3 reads CASSPGLAGHNEQFF. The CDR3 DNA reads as TGTGCCAGCAGCCCGGGACTAGCCGGCCACAATGAGCAGTTCTTC.

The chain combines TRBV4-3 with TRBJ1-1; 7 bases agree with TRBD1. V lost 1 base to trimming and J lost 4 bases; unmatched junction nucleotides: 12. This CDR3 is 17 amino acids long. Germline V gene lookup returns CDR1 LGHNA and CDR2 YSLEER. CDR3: CASSQAYRGGEGTEAFF. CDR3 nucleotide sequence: TGCGCCAGCAGCCAAGCGTACAGGGGAGGGGAGGGCACTGAAGCTTTCTTT.

In DNA form, the CDR3 reads TGTGCCAGCAGACTCCTGGGGAGACAGGCCCATTCACCCCTCCACTTT. It encodes CASRLLGRQAHSPLHF. The V gene is TRBV27, the J gene TRBJ1-6; D possibly corresponds to TRBD1 (6 bases). The ends were cut back, 6 bases at V and 8 bases at J, with 20 bases in the middle. Per germline, CDR1 MNHEY and CDR2 SMNVEV (reference sequence). The CDR3 extends over 16 amino acids.

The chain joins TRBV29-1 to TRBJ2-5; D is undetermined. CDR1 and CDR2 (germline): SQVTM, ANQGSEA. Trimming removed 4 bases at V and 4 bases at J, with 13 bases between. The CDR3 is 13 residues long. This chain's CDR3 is CSVVEWFGETQYF. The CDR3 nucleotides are TGCAGCGTTGTGGAGTGGTTCGGAGAGACCCAGTACTTC.

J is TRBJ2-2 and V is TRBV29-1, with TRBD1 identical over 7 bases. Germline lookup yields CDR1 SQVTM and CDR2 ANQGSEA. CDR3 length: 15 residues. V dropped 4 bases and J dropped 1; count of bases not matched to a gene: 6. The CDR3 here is CSVVGTDQNTGELFF. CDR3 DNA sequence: TGCAGCGTTGTCGGGACAGATCAGAACACCGGGGAGCTGTTTTTT.

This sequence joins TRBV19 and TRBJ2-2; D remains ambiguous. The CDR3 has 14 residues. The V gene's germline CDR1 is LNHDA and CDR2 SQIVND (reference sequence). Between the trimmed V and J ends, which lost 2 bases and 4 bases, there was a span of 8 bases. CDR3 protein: CASSIQPVTGELFF. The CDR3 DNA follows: TGTGCCAGTAGTATACAGCCGGTCACCGGGGAGCTGTTTTTT.

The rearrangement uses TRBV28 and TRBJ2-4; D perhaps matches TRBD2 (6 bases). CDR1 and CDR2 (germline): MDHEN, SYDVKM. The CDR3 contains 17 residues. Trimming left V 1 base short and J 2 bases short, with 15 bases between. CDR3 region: CASSLSEGRMTKNIQYF. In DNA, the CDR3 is TGTGCCAGCAGTTTATCGGAGGGTCGGATGACCAAAAACATTCAGTACTTC.

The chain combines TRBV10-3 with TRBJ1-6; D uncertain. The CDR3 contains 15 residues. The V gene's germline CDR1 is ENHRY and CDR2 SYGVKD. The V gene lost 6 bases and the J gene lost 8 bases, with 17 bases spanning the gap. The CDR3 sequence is CAISPGSERYSPLHF. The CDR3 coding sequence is TGTGCCATCAGCCCGGGGTCCGAGAGGTATTCACCCCTCCACTTT.

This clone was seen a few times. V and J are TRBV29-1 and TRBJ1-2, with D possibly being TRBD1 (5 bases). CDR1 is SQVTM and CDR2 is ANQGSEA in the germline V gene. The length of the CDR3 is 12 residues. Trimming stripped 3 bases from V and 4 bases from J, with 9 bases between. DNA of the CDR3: TGCAGCGTTGATCCAGGGAGCTATGGCTACACCTTC. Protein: CSVDPGSYGYTF.

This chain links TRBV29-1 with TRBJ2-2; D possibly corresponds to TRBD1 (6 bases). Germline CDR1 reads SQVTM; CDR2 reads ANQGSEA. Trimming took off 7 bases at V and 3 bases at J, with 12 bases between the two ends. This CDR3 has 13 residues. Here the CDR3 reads CSGATGHTGELFF. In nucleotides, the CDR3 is TGCAGCGGAGCGACAGGACACACCGGGGAGCTGTTTTTT.

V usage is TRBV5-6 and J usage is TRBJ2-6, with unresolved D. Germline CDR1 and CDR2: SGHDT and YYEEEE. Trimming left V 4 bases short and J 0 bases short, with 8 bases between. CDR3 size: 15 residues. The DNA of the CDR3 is TGTGCCAGCAGCCCTCCTTCCTCTGGGGCCAACGTCCTGACTTTC. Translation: CASSPPSSGANVLTF.

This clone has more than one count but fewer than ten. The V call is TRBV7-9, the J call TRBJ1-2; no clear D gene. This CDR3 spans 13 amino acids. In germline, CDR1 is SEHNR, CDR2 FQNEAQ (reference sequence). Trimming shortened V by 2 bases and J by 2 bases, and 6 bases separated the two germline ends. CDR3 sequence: CASSLRGNYGYTF. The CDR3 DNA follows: TGTGCCAGCAGCTTAAGAGGGAACTATGGCTACACCTTC. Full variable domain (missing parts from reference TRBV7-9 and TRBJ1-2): DTGVSQNPRHKITKRGQNVTFRCDPISEHNRLYWYRQTLGQGPEFLTYFQNEAQLEKSRLLSDRFSAERPKGSFSTLEIQRTEQGDSAMYLCASSLRGNYGYTFGSGTRLTVV.

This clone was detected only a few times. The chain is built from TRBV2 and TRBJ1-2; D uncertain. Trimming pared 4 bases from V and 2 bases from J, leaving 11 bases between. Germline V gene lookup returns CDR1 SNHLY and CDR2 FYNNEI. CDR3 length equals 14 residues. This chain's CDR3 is CASSAERYNYGYTF. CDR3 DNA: TGTGCCAGCAGTGCGGAACGGTACAACTATGGCTACACCTTC.

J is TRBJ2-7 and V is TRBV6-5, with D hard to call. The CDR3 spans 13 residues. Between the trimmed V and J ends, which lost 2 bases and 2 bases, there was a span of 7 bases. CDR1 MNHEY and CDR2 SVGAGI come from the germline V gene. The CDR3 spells CASSYSLAYEQYF. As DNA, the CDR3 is TGTGCCAGCAGTTACAGCCTAGCCTACGAGCAGTACTTC.

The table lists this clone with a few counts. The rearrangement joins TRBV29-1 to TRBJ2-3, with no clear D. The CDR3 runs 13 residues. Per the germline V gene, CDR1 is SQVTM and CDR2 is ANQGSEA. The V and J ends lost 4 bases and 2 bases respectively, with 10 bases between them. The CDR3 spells CSVAKTYTDTQYF. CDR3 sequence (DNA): TGCAGCGTTGCTAAGACCTACACAGATACGCAGTATTTT.

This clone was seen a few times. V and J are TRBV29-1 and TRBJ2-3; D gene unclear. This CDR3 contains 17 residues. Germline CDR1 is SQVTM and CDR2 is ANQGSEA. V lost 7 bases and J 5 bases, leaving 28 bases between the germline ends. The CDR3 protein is CSAAASAPNRWEDTQYF. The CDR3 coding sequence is TGCAGCGCGGCGGCATCAGCTCCCAACCGCTGGGAAGATACGCAGTATTTT.

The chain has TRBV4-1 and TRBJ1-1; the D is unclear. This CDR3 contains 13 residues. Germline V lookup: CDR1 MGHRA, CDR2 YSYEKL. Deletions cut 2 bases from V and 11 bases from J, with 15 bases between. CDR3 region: CASSQFRSSRAFF. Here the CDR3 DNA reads TGCGCCAGCAGCCAATTCCGGTCCTCCCGGGCTTTCTTT.

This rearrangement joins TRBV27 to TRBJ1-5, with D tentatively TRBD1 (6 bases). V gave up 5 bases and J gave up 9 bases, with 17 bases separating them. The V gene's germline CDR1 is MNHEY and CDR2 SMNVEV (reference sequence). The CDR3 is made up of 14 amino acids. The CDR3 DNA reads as TGTGCCAGCAGTCTCCGGGACACCCGAGGGCCCCAGCATTTT. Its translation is CASSLRDTRGPQHF.

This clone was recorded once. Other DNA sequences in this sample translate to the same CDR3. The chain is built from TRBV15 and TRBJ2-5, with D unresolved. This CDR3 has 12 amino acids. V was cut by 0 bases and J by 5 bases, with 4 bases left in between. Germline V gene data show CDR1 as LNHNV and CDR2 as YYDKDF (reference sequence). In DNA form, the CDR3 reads TGTGCCACCAGCAGAGAGCGGGAGACCCAGTACTTC. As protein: CATSRERETQYF.

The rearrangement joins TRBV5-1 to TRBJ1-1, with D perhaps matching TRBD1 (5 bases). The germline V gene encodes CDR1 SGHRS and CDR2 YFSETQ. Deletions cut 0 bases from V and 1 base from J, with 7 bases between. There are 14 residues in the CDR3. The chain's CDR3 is CASSLDRQNTEAFF. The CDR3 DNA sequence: TGCGCCAGCAGCTTGGACAGGCAGAACACTGAAGCTTTCTTT.

The CDR3 spells CASSHLEGPETQYF. CDR3 DNA sequence: TGCGCCAGCAGCCACCTCGAGGGGCCGGAGACCCAGTACTTC. The rearrangement links TRBV4-1 to TRBJ2-5; D may be TRBD1 or TRBD2 (5 bases each). V was shortened by 3 bases and J by 5 bases, with 13 bases between the two germline ends. The CDR3 runs 14 residues. Germline assignment: CDR1 MGHRA and CDR2 YSYEKL.

The DNA of the CDR3 is TGTGCCAGCAGTGAAGACGTCAGATCCACTGAAGCTTTCTTT. Protein: CASSEDVRSTEAFF. This sequence joins TRBV2 and TRBJ1-1; D call uncertain. Trimming took off 1 base at V and 4 bases at J, with 10 bases between the two ends. The CDR3 has 14 amino acids. Per germline, CDR1 SNHLY and CDR2 FYNNEI.